Included here is one TCR beta chain sequence, with context. What it binds is unknown. The sample is drawn from a study of OX40 agonist ivuxolimab in advanced cancers. Study-level findings and limits: Individuals who were partial responders at 0.1-3.0 mg/kg had clonal expansion that ranked among the lowest. Mean expanded clone counts were higher in CD8+ than CD4+ T cells.

The data were produced by immunoSEQ multiplex PCR, yet TCRdb's version contains in-frame clones alone and is incomplete. This table holds roughly 34,000 clones, roughly 90% found once. The CDR3 extends over 11 amino acids. V was pared by 4 bases and J by 16 bases, with 14 bases between. Germline loops: CDR1 GTSNPN, CDR2 SVGIG (reference sequence). The chain has TRBV30 and TRBJ1-6; D call uncertain. Sequenced material: CD4+ or CD8+ T cells sorted from blood, taken in a trial of the OX40 agonist ivuxolimab. This receptor was obtained from an adult with an advanced solid tumor such as melanoma, head and neck, liver or kidney cancer. The CDR3 region is CAWNEGSILHF. CDR3 sequence (DNA): TGTGCCTGGAACGAAGGCAGCATACTCCACTTT.